This entry lists 23 T cell receptor beta chains sequenced from one sample in a study of radiotherapy plus CTLA-4 blockade in lung cancer. Clones were read by immunoSEQ multiplex PCR, and TCRdb kept only the in-frame ones, dropping some. Among around 110,000 clones listed, about four fifths were seen once. This sample comprised peripheral blood, obtained from a patient treated with radiotherapy plus ipilimumab. These receptors all stem from a human donor with non-small cell lung cancer that progressed on radiotherapy plus ipilimumab. Some clones in this sample may be carry-over from other donors' samples.

The chain couples TRBV29-1 to TRBJ2-4; TRBD2 might be the D (6 bases). The CDR3 covers 13 residues. Germline lookup yields CDR1 SQVTM and CDR2 ANQGSEA. Deletions cut 7 bases from V and 5 bases from J, with 15 bases between. The CDR3: CSARGAGQNIQYF. The CDR3 DNA reads as TGCAGCGCCCGAGGGGCGGGACAAAACATTCAGTACTTC.

The V and J genes are TRBV5-1 and TRBJ2-1; 11 positions agree with TRBD2. This CDR3 contains 15 residues. The junction had 2 bases not matched to a gene; V was cut back by 4 bases and J by 2 bases. Germline loops: CDR1 SGHRS, CDR2 YFSETQ. The CDR3: CASSLTSGAYNEQFF. DNA of the CDR3: TGCGCCAGCAGCCTGACTAGCGGGGCCTACAATGAGCAGTTCTTC.

The gene calls are TRBV5-1 and TRBJ2-5; tentatively, D is TRBD2 (6 bases). This CDR3 region has 13 residues. CDR1 and CDR2 from the germline V gene are SGHRS and YFSETQ. The V and J ends lost 4 bases and 2 bases respectively, with 9 bases between them. The CDR3 loop reads CASSGLRQETQYF. The CDR3 coding sequence is TGCGCCAGCAGCGGACTACGGCAAGAGACCCAGTACTTC. The full variable domain, with the rest looked up from reference TRBV5-1 and TRBJ2-5, is KAGVTQTPRYLIKTRGQQVTLSCSPISGHRSVSWYQQTPGQGLQFLFEYFSETQRNKGNFPGRFSGRQFSNSRSEMNVSTLELGDSALYLCASSGLRQETQYFGPGTRLLVL.

The chain recombines TRBV5-1 with TRBJ2-5; 7 bases are shared with TRBD1. The germline gives CDR1 SGHRS, CDR2 YFSETQ. CDR3 length: 14 residues. With V trimmed by 7 bases and J by 1 base, 7 bases remained unmatched. DNA for the CDR3: TGCGCCAGCTCCAAGGACAGGACCCAAGAGACCCAGTACTTC. Translating gives CASSKDRTQETQYF.

CDR3 region: CASSYRVAGANVLTF. Written as DNA, the CDR3 is TGTGCCAGCAGCTACAGGGTTGCTGGGGCCAACGTCCTGACTTTC. The chain carries TRBV5-6 and TRBJ2-6, with TRBD1 as a possible D gene (6 bases). The CDR3 sequence is 15 residues long. Trimming left V 3 bases short and J 2 bases short, with 9 bases between. Germline V gene lookup returns CDR1 SGHDT and CDR2 YYEEEE.

The chain combines TRBV28 with TRBJ2-7; D uncertain. The CDR3 loop spans 12 amino acids. Germline V gives CDR1 MDHEN, CDR2 SYDVKM. The V end lost 6 bases, the J end lost 5 bases, and 11 bases lay between the germline ends. The CDR3 sequence: CASRSSGHEQYF. CDR3 coding DNA: TGTGCCAGCAGGTCATCAGGCCACGAGCAGTACTTC.

The V gene is TRBV5-8, the J gene TRBJ1-6; 7 nucleotides line up with TRBD1. J was trimmed by 9 bases and V by 4 bases; bases with no gene match: 13. Germline loops: CDR1 SGHTS, CDR2 YDEGEE. This CDR3 has 16 residues. The CDR3 DNA follows: TGTGCCAGCAGCCATGAGGACACAGGGGATGGTTCACCCCTCCACTTT. As protein: CASSHEDTGDGSPLHF.

The chain uses TRBV4-1 and TRBJ2-3; maybe TRBD1 (5 bases). The CDR3 totals 13 residues. Trimming stripped 4 bases from V and 5 bases from J, with 10 bases between. Germline V gene data show CDR1 as MGHRA and CDR2 as YSYEKL. CDR3 region: CASSRQGEDTQYF. The CDR3 bases are TGCGCCAGCAGCCGGCAGGGTGAAGATACGCAGTATTTT.

J is TRBJ2-2 and V is TRBV11-3, with TRBD1 identical over 9 bases. Germline V lookup: CDR1 SGHNT, CDR2 YENEEA. The CDR3 covers 16 residues. The V segment lost 3 bases and the J segment 4 bases; nucleotides outside the gene matches: 6. CDR3 in amino acids: CASSFRTGVGTGELFF. CDR3 DNA: TGTGCCAGCAGCTTCAGGACAGGGGTGGGCACCGGGGAGCTGTTTTTT.

This clone was observed a few times. This rearrangement joins TRBV2 to TRBJ2-3; D not resolved. V was shortened by 2 bases and J by 0 bases, with 18 bases between the two germline ends. CDR3 size: 18 residues. Per germline, CDR1 SNHLY and CDR2 FYNNEI. The CDR3 loop reads CASSEPWSGPPSTDTQYF. In nucleotides, the CDR3 is TGTGCCAGCAGTGAACCCTGGTCCGGGCCCCCTAGCACAGATACGCAGTATTTT.

The chain links TRBV18 to TRBJ1-2; no reliable D call. V lost 5 bases to trimming and J lost 2 bases, with 15 bases between them. This CDR3 is built from 15 residues. CDR1 is KGHSH, CDR2 LQKENI, per germline. The CDR3 region has the DNA TGTGCCAGCTCATTGGGAAGGACCGAAAACTATGGCTACACCTTC. This sequence encodes CASSLGRTENYGYTF.

V usage is TRBV7-3 and J usage is TRBJ2-5; 9 positions agree with TRBD1. The CDR3 length is 16 residues. Trimming took 5 bases from V and 5 from J; bases not matched to a gene: 12. Germline CDR1 reads SGHTA; CDR2 reads FQGTGA. The CDR3 sequence is CASSPGGQGFGETQYF. The CDR3 DNA follows: TGTGCCAGCAGCCCAGGGGGACAGGGATTTGGGGAGACCCAGTACTTC. Complete variable domain (other parts from reference TRBV7-3 and TRBJ2-5): GAGVSQTPSNKVTEKGKYVELRCDPISGHTALYWYRQSLGQGPEFLIYFQGTGAADDSGLPNDRFFAVRPEGSVSTLKIQRTERGDSAVYLCASSPGGQGFGETQYFGPGTRLLVL.

This clone was seen just once. The J gene is TRBJ2-3, the V gene TRBV5-1, with 9 bases matching TRBD1. The V segment lost 6 bases and the J segment 6 bases; nucleotides outside the gene matches: 8. This CDR3 comprises 14 residues. Germline loops: CDR1 SGHRS, CDR2 YFSETQ. The CDR3 reads CASNPGTGMDTQYF. In DNA, the CDR3 is TGCGCCAGCAACCCAGGGACAGGGATGGATACGCAGTATTTT.

With respect to this clone: One junction end does not reproduce the germline sequence, and a read error may be involved. The chain links TRBV5-1 to TRBJ2-3, with 10 bases lining up with TRBD2. This CDR3 spans 13 amino acids. Germline values: CDR1 SGHRS, CDR2 YFSETQ. CDR3: CATSGGDTDTQYF. The DNA of the CDR3 is TGCGCCACCAGCGGGGGGGACACAGATACGCAGTATTTT.

The chain carries TRBV28 and TRBJ2-5, with D possibly called TRBD1 or TRBD2 (6 bases each). The germline V gene has CDR1 MDHEN and CDR2 SYDVKM. The V gene lost 7 bases and the J gene lost 10 bases, with 16 bases spanning the gap. CDR3 length equals 12 residues. CDR3 DNA: TGTGCCAGCAACTTCCGAGGGGGGATCCAGTACTTC. Its protein product is CASNFRGGIQYF.

V is TRBV6-5 and J is TRBJ2-3; D not resolved. Germline V lookup: CDR1 MNHEY, CDR2 SVGAGI. The V end lost 0 bases, the J end lost 0 bases, and 4 bases lay between the germline ends. This CDR3 has 14 amino acids. CDR3 nucleotides: TGTGCCAGCAGTTACTCGACTAGCACAGATACGCAGTATTTT. This encodes CASSYSTSTDTQYF.

The chain has TRBV27 and TRBJ2-7, with 9 positions matching TRBD2. Germline CDR1 MNHEY, CDR2 SMNVEV (reference sequence). V gave up 5 bases and J gave up 0 bases; unmatched junction bases: 8. This CDR3 region has 16 residues. The CDR3 here is CASSGGSGGLSYEQYF. The CDR3 nucleotides are TGTGCCAGCAGTGGGGGTAGCGGGGGCCTCTCCTACGAGCAGTACTTC.

J is TRBJ1-2 and V is TRBV27, with D possibly matching TRBD1 (6 bases). The V gene lost 5 bases and the J gene lost 4 bases, with 14 bases spanning the gap. Germline V CDR1 and CDR2: MNHEY, SMNVEV (reference sequence). CDR3 length equals 14 residues. This CDR3 is CASSEGGRPYGYTF. The CDR3 DNA reads TGTGCCAGCAGTGAGGGGGGGCGACCCTATGGCTACACCTTC.

The J gene is TRBJ1-2, the V gene TRBV9; 8 bases are a match to TRBD1. Germline CDR1 reads SGDLS; CDR2 reads YYNGEE. CDR3 length: 14 residues. The J segment lost 4 bases and the V segment lost 3 bases, leaving 5 bases of the junction unmatched. DNA of the CDR3: TGTGCCAGCAGCGGGACCACAGGGGGCTATGGCTACACCTTC. Its translation is CASSGTTGGYGYTF.

The V call is TRBV7-9, the J call TRBJ1-1; the match to TRBD1 covers 7 bases. This CDR3 has 14 residues. V was clipped by 8 bases and J by 3 bases; unmatched bases: 9. Per germline, CDR1 SEHNR and CDR2 FQNEAQ (reference sequence). CDR3 loop: CASSRGGVDTEAFF. DNA of the CDR3: TGTGCCAGCTCCAGGGGGGGCGTCGACACTGAAGCTTTCTTT.

This clone occurred once. The chain combines TRBV27 with TRBJ1-2; possible D gene TRBD1, 5 bases. The ends were cut back, 5 bases at V and 5 bases at J, with 15 bases in the middle. Germline V lookup: CDR1 MNHEY, CDR2 SMNVEV (reference sequence). The CDR3 runs to 14 residues. The CDR3 DNA sequence: TGTGCCAGCAGTAACGACAGTTCAGATTATGGCTACACCTTC. Its translation: CASSNDSSDYGYTF.

The chain uses TRBV27 and TRBJ2-5; possibly TRBD2 for D (8 bases). The CDR3 spans 16 residues. Between the trimmed V and J ends, which lost 5 bases and 4 bases, there was a span of 20 bases. CDR1 and CDR2 (germline): MNHEY, SMNVEV (reference sequence). As DNA, the CDR3 is TGTGCCAGCAGTGATGATAGCGGGGAGGGGGCAGAGACCCAGTACTTC. Translated, it gives CASSDDSGEGAETQYF.

The CDR3 loop is CASSAGGSVAGGFTGELFF. The CDR3 region has the DNA TGTGCCAGCAGCGCGGGAGGTTCGGTAGCGGGGGGGTTCACCGGGGAGCTGTTTTTT. The J gene is TRBJ2-2, the V gene TRBV9, with TRBD2 identical over 11 bases. The germline CDR1 and CDR2 sequences are SGDLS and YYNGEE. The CDR3 loop spans 19 amino acids. V was clipped by 3 bases and J by 4 bases; unmatched bases: 14.